What follows are 4 T cell receptor beta chains derived from one specimen sequenced in a study of T cell changes during pregnancy in multiple sclerosis. Method: immunoSEQ multiplex PCR; TCRdb's copy keeps in-frame clones and lacks some. The sample includes more than 35,000 clones, approximately 94% of them seen just once. The input for sequencing was CD4+ T cells from peripheral blood mononuclear cells, taken in the second trimester of pregnancy. The receptors were sampled from a female donor with multiple sclerosis, enrolled in a pregnancy study.

J is TRBJ2-5 and V is TRBV11-1, with TRBD2 matching 10 bases. Germline CDR1 reads SGHAT; CDR2 reads FQDESV (reference sequence). J lost 1 base, V lost 5 bases, and 1 base had no gene match. CDR3 length: 14 amino acids. The CDR3 DNA reads TGTGCCAGCAGCCGGACTAGCGGCCAAGAGACCCAGTACTTC. It translates to CASSRTSGQETQYF. The full variable domain, rest sourced from reference TRBV11-1 and TRBJ2-5, is EAEVAQSPRYKITEKSQAVAFWCDPISGHATLYWYRQILGQGPELLVQFQDESVVDDSQLPKDRFSAERLKGVDSTLKIQPAELGDSAMYLCASSRTSGQETQYFGPGTRLLVL.

The chain couples TRBV2 to TRBJ1-2; TRBD1 aligns across 11 bases. Germline-derived CDR1 and CDR2 are SNHLY and FYNNEI. The CDR3 covers 15 residues. After removal of 3 bases from V and 8 bases from J, the junction contained 8 bases not matched to a gene. CDR3 DNA sequence: TGTGCCAGCAGTGACGGCGGACAGGGGGCGGGGGGCTACACCTTC. Protein product: CASSDGGQGAGGYTF. The full variable domain, rest sourced from reference TRBV2 and TRBJ1-2, is EPEVTQTPSHQVTQMGQEVILRCVPISNHLYFYWYRQILGQKVEFLVSFYNNEISEKSEIFDDQFSVERPDGSNFTLKIRSTKLEDSAMYFCASSDGGQGAGGYTFGSGTRLTVV.

J is TRBJ2-5 and V is TRBV11-2; 7 bases line up with TRBD2. The CDR3 is 15 amino acids. The trim removed 2 bases at V and 2 bases at J, leaving 5 bases unmatched. Germline V CDR1 and CDR2: SGHAT, FQNNGV. For the CDR3, the DNA is TGTGCCAGCAGCTTACTAGCGGAGATACAAGAGACCCAGTACTTC. It specifies CASSLLAEIQETQYF.

This clone was recorded only once. This chain links TRBV28 with TRBJ2-7; the D gene is possibly TRBD2 (5 bases). V gave up 1 base and J gave up 2 bases, with 18 bases separating them. This CDR3 comprises 17 residues. Germline V gives CDR1 MDHEN, CDR2 SYDVKM. CDR3 nucleotides: TGTGCCAGCAGTTTATCACCGGGAAGGGAATACGCCTACGAGCAGTACTTC. This sequence encodes CASSLSPGREYAYEQYF.